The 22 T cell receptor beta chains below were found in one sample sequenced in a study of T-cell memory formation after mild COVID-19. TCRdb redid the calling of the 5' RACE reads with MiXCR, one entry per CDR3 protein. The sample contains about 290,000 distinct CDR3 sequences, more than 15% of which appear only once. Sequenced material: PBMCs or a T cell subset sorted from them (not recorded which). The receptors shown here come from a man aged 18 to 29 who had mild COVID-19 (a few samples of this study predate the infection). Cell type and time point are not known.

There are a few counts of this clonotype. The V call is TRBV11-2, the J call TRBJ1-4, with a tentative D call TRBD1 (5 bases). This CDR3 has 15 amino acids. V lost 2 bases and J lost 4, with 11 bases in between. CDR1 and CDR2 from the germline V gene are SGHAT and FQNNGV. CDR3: CASSLTPGRNEKLFF. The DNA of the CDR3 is TGTGCCAGCAGCTTAACGCCGGGACGTAATGAAAAACTGTTTTTT.

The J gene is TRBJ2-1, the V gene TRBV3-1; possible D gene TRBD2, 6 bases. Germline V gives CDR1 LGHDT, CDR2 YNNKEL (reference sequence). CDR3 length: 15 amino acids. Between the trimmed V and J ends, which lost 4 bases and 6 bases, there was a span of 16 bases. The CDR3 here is CASSPLGGEGNEQFF. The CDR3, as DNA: TGTGCCAGCAGCCCCCTTGGCGGGGAAGGCAATGAGCAGTTCTTC.

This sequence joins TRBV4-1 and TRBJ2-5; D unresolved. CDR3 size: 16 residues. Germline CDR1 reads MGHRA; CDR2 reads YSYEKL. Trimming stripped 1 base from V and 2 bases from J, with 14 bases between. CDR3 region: CASSQGSIGTQETQYF. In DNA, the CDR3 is TGCGCCAGCAGCCAAGGGTCTATAGGCACTCAAGAGACCCAGTACTTC.

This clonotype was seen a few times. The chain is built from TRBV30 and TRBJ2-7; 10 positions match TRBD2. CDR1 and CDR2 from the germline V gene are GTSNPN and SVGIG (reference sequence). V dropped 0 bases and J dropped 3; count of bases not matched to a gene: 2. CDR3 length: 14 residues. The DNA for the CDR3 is TGTGCCTGGAGTGTTCTAGCGGGGGTCTACGAGCAGTACTTC. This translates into CAWSVLAGVYEQYF.

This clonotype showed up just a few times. The CDR3 sequence is CASSWRALQETQYF. The CDR3 DNA follows: TGTGCCAGCAGTTGGAGGGCGCTCCAAGAGACCCAGTACTTC. The chain combines TRBV6-2 or TRBV6-3 with TRBJ2-5, with D tentatively TRBD2 (6 bases). The V gene's germline CDR1 is MNHEY and CDR2 SVGEGT. V lost 4 bases and J lost 1, with 10 bases in between. The CDR3 covers 14 residues.

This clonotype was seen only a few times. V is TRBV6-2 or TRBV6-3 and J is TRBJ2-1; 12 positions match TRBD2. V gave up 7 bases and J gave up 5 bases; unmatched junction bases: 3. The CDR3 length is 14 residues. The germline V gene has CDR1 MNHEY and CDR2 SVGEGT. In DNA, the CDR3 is TGTGCCAGCATCCGGACTAGCGGGAACAATGAGCAGTTCTTC. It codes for CASIRTSGNNEQFF.

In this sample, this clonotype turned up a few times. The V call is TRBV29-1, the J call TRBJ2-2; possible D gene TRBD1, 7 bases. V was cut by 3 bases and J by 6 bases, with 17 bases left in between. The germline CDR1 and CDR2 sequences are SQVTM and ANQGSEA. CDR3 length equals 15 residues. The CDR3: CSVEWGRGAPGELFF. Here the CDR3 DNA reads TGCAGCGTTGAGTGGGGCAGGGGGGCCCCCGGGGAGCTGTTTTTT.

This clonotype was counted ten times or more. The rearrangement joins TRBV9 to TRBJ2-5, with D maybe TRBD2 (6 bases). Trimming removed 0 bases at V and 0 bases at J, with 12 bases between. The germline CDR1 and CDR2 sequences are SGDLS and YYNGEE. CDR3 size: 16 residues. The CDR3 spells CASSVGGVGHQETQYF. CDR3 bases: TGTGCCAGCAGCGTAGGCGGGGTGGGTCACCAAGAGACCCAGTACTTC.

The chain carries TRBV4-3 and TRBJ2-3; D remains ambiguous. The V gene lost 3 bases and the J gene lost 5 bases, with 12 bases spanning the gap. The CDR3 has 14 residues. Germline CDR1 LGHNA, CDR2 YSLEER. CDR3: CASSQTGRLDTQYF. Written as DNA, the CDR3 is TGCGCCAGCAGCCAGACCGGAAGGCTAGATACGCAGTATTTT.

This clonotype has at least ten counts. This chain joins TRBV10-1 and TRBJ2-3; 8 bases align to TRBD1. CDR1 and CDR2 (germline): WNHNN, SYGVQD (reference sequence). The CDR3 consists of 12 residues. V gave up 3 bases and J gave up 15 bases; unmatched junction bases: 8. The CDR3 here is CASSEGQGAGYF. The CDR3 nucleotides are TGCGCCAGCAGTGAAGGCCAGGGGGCAGGTTATTTT.

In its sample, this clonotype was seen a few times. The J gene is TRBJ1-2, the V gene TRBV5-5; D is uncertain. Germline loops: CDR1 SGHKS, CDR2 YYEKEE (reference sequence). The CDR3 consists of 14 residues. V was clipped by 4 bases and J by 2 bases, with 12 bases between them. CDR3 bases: TGTGCCAGCAGCCGGGGAGGTGCGAACTATGGCTACACCTTC. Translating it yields CASSRGGANYGYTF.

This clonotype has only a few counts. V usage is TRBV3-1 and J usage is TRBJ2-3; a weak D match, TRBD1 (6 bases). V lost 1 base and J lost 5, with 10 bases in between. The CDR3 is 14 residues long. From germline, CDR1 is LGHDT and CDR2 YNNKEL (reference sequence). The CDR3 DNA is TGTGCCAGCAGCCAAGGGACAGCCGAAGATACGCAGTATTTT. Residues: CASSQGTAEDTQYF.

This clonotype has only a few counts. The CDR3 DNA follows: TGTGCCAGCAGCTTAGACGGGACAGGGTCGGCCGGGGAGCTGTTTTTT. This encodes CASSLDGTGSAGELFF. The V call is TRBV7-2, the J call TRBJ2-2; 9 bases fit TRBD1. This CDR3 contains 16 residues. With 1 base clipped from V and 6 bases from J, the junction kept 6 bases outside the gene matches. Germline V CDR1 and CDR2: SGHTA, FQGNSA.

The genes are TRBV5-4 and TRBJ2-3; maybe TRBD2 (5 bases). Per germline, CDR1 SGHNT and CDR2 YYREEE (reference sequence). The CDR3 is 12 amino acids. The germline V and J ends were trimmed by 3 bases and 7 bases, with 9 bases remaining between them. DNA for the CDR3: TGTGCCAGCAGCTCTAGCATACATACGCAGTATTTT. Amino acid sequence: CASSSSIHTQYF.

As DNA, the CDR3 is TGTGCCACCAGCGGGACCGGACCGGACCGGGAAAAACTGTTTTTT. Protein: CATSGTGPDREKLFF. V is TRBV15 and J is TRBJ1-4; D possibly corresponds to TRBD1 (5 bases). With 5 bases removed from V and 8 bases from J, the gap between germline ends came to 18 bases. This CDR3 has 15 residues. CDR1 and CDR2 from the germline V gene are LNHNV and YYDKDF (reference sequence).

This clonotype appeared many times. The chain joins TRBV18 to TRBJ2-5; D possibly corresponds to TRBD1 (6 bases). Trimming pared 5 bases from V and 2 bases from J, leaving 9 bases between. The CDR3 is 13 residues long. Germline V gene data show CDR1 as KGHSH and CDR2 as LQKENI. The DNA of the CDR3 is TGTGCCAGCTCATCAGGGGTACAAGAGACCCAGTACTTC. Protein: CASSSGVQETQYF.

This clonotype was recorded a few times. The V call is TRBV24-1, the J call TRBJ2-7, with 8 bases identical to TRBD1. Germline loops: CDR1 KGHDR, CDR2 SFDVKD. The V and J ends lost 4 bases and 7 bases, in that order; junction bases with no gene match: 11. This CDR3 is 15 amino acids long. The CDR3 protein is CATSDSRAGGEEQYF. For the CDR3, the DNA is TGTGCCACCAGTGACTCCCGCGCAGGGGGCGAAGAGCAGTACTTC.

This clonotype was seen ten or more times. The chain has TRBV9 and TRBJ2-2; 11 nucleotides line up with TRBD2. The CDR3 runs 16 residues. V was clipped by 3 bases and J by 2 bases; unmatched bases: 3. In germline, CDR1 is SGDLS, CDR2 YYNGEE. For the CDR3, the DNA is TGTGCCAGCAGCGGAACTAGCGGGGGAAACACCGGGGAGCTGTTTTTT. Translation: CASSGTSGGNTGELFF.

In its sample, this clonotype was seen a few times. The CDR3: CASSVSGGRGELFF. Written as DNA, the CDR3 is TGTGCCAGCAGTGTAAGCGGGGGTCGCGGGGAGCTGTTTTTT. The chain couples TRBV25-1 to TRBJ2-2; 8 bases fit TRBD2. This CDR3 contains 14 residues. V lost 4 bases and J lost 7; bases outside the gene matches: 5. Per the germline V gene, CDR1 is MGHDK and CDR2 is SYGVNS.

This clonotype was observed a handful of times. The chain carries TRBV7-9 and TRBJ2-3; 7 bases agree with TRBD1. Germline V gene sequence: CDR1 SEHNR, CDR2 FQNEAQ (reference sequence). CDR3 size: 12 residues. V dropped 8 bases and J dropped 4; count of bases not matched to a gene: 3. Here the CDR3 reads CASRQGPDTQYF. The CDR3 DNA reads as TGTGCCAGCCGACAGGGTCCAGATACGCAGTATTTT.

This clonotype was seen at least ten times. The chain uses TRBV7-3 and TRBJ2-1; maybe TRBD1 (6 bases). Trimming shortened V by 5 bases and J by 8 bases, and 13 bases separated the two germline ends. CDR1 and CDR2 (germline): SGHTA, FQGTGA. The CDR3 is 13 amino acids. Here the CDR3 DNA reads TGTGCCAGCAGCACGCAGGGGAGCGATGAGCAGTTCTTC. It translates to CASSTQGSDEQFF.

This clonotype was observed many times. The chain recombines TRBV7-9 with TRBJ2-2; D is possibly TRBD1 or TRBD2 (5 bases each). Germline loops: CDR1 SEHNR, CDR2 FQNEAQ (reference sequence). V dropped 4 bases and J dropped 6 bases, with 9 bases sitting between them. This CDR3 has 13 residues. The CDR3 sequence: CASSSTGPGELFF. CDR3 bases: TGTGCCAGCAGCTCCACGGGACCCGGGGAGCTGTTTTTT.